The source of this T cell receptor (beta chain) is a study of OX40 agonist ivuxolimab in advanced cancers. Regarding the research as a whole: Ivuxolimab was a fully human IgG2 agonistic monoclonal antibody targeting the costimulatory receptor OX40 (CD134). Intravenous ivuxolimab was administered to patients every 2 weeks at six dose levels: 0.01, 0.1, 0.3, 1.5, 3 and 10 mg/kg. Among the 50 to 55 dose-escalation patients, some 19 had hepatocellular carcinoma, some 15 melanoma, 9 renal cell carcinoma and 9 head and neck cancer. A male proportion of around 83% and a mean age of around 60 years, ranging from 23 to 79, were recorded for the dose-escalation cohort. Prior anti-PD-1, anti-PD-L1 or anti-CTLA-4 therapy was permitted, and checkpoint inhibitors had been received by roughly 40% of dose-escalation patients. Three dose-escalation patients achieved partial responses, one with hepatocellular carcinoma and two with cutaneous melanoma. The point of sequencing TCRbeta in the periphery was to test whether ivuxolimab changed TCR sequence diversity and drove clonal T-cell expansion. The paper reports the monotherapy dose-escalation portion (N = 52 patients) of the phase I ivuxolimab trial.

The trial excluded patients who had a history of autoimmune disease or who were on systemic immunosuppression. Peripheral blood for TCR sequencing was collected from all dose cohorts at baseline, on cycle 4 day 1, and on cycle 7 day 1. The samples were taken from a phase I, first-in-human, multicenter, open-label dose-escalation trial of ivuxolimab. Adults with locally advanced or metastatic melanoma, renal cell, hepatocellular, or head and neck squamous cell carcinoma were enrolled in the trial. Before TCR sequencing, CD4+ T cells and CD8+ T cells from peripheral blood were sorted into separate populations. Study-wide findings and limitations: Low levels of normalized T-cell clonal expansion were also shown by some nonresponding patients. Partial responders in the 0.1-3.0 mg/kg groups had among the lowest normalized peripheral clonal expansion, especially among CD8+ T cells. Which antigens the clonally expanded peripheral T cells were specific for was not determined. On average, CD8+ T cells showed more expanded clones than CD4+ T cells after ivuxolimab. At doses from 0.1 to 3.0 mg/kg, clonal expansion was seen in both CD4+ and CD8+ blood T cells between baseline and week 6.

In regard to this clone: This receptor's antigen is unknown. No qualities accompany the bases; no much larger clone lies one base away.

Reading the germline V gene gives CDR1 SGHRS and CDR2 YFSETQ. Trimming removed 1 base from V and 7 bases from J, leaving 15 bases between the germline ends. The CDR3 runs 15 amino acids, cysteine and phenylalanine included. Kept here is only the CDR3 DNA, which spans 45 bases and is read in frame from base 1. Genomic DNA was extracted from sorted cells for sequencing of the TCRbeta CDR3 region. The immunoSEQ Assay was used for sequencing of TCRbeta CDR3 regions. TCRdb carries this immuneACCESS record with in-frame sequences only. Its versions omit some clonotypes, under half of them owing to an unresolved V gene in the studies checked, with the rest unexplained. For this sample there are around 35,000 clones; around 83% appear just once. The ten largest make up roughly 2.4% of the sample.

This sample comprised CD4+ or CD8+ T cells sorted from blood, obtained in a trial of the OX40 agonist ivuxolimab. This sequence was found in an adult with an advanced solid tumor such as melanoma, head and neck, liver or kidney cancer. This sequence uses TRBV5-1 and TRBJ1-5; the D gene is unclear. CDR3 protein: CASSLSGSGGQPQHF. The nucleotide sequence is TGCGCCAGCAGCTTGTCCGGGTCGGGAGGCCAGCCCCAGCATTTT.